This T cell receptor beta chain was retrieved from a study of breast tumors, draining lymph nodes, adjacent tissues. Germline CDR1 GTSNPN, CDR2 SVGIG (reference sequence). The CDR3 runs 15 residues. Trimming left V 0 bases short and J 0 bases short, with 12 bases between. Breast cancer patients provided tissue from their axillary draining lymph nodes. This clonotype was counted ten times or more. As yet, its antigen is unknown. Each CDR3 protein is one row after TCRdb ran MiXCR on the multiplex PCR reads. The data show some 200,000 distinct CDR3 sequences, with 25% to 40% seen just once and roughly 4.3% held by the top ten. Study conclusions and caveats: Findings are consistent with lymph node origin and intratumoral expansion of most tumor T cells. The lymph node origin of tumor T cells was framed as consistent with a hypothesis, not demonstrated. Luminal-like breast cancer showed significantly greater tumor-nontumor repertoire similarity than basal-like breast cancer did. Tumors had less TCR diversity than lymph nodes, more than nontumor tissue.

The genes are TRBV30 and TRBJ2-7; D is unresolved. This clonotype originated in a female donor with breast cancer. Some clones in this sample may be carry-over from other donors' samples. The sequenced sample was axillary lymph node tissue. The CDR3 sequence: CAWSVLGGVSYEQYF. CDR3 nucleotide sequence: TGTGCCTGGAGTGTACTTGGCGGCGTCTCCTACGAGCAGTACTTC.